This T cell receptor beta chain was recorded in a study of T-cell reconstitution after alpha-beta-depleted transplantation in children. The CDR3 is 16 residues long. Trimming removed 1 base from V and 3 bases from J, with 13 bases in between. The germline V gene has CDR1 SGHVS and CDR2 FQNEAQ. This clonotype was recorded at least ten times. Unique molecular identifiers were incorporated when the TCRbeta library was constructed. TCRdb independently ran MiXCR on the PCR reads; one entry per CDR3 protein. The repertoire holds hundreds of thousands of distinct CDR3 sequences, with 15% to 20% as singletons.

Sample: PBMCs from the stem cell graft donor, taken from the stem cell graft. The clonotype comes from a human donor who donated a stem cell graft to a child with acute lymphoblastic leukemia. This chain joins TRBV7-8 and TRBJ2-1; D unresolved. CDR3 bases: TGTGCCAGCAGCTTAGATCTGCGAACGAGCTACAATGAGCAGTTCTTC. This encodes CASSLDLRTSYNEQFF.